One and the same sample provided the 11 T cell receptor beta chains below, sequenced in a study of cytomegalovirus exposure and HLA in healthy donors. The PCR had 60 Vbeta and 13 Jbeta primers. TCRdb keeps only in-frame clones here, not all; method: immunoSEQ multiplex PCR. The sample yields 200,000 to 250,000 clones, 70% to 90% seen once. Sequencing input: PBMCs. Every receptor here comes from a human donor in good health.

The J gene is TRBJ2-3, the V gene TRBV2; D is perhaps TRBD2 (7 bases). V dropped 4 bases and J dropped 3 bases, with 14 bases sitting between them. This CDR3 has 15 amino acids. CDR1 and CDR2 (germline): SNHLY, FYNNEI. The chain's CDR3 is CASSGGAGATDTQYF. As DNA, the CDR3 is TGTGCCAGCAGTGGAGGCGCGGGGGCAACAGATACGCAGTATTTT.

The chain has TRBV7-9 and TRBJ1-1; TRBD1 matches 8 bases. The CDR3 is 13 amino acids. Per the germline V gene, CDR1 is SEHNR and CDR2 is FQNEAQ (reference sequence). Trimming removed 6 bases from V and 8 bases from J; junction bases left unmatched: 8. The CDR3 sequence: CASRTGARGEAFF. The DNA for the CDR3 is TGTGCCAGCAGGACAGGGGCGCGAGGAGAAGCTTTCTTT.

The rearrangement joins TRBV11-2 to TRBJ2-1, with a tentative D call TRBD2 (6 bases). This CDR3 region has 12 residues. Germline values: CDR1 SGHAT, CDR2 FQNNGV. V gave up 3 bases and J gave up 7 bases, with 7 bases separating them. CDR3 in amino acids: CASSLTSNEQFF. The CDR3 DNA reads TGTGCCAGCAGCTTGACTAGTAATGAGCAGTTCTTC.

The chain has TRBV4-1 and TRBJ2-5; 13 bases map to TRBD2. The J segment lost 5 bases and the V segment lost 8 bases, leaving 8 bases of the junction unmatched. In germline, CDR1 is MGHRA, CDR2 YSYEKL. There are 15 residues in the CDR3. CDR3 sequence (DNA): TGCGCCAGCCAAGGACTAGCGGGAGTGTTGGAGACCCAGTACTTC. Residues: CASQGLAGVLETQYF.

V and J are TRBV4-1 and TRBJ2-7; tentatively, D is TRBD1 (6 bases). Trimming removed 0 bases at V and 5 bases at J, with 14 bases between. The CDR3 has 15 residues. Germline CDR1 reads MGHRA; CDR2 reads YSYEKL. Written as DNA, the CDR3 is TGCGCCAGCAGCCAAGATCTCGGGCAGGGGCACGAGCAGTACTTC. Protein product: CASSQDLGQGHEQYF.

This chain links TRBV30 with TRBJ1-3; D is ambiguous. The V end was cut by 2 bases, the J end by 0 bases, with 11 bases between. Germline assignment: CDR1 GTSNPN and CDR2 SVGIG (reference sequence). The CDR3 consists of 15 residues. The CDR3: CAWSLAVISGNTIYF. For the CDR3, the DNA is TGTGCCTGGAGTCTGGCAGTAATCTCTGGAAACACCATATATTTT.

This chain connects TRBV9 to TRBJ2-3; possibly TRBD2 for D (6 bases). The CDR3 sequence is 14 residues long. CDR1 is SGDLS, CDR2 YYNGEE, per germline. Trimming stripped 5 bases from V and 1 base from J, with 11 bases between. Here the CDR3 DNA reads TGTGCCAGCAGGGGGACTTTGGGCACAGATACGCAGTATTTT. It specifies CASRGTLGTDTQYF. Full variable domain (rest looked up from reference TRBV9 and TRBJ2-3): DSGVTQTPKHLITATGQRVTLRCSPRSGDLSVYWYQQSLDQGLQFLIQYYNGEERAKGNILERFSAQQFPDLHSELNLSSLELGDSALYFCASRGTLGTDTQYFGPGTRLTVL.

The genes are TRBV18 and TRBJ2-1; D is unresolved. Germline-derived CDR1 and CDR2 are KGHSH and LQKENI. The germline V and J ends were trimmed by 2 bases and 2 bases, with 7 bases remaining between them. CDR3 length: 14 residues. CDR3 sequence: CASSPIVPYNEQFF. Written as DNA, the CDR3 is TGTGCCAGCTCACCAATAGTCCCCTACAATGAGCAGTTCTTC.

V and J are TRBV5-4 and TRBJ2-7; 12 nucleotides agree with TRBD1. The CDR3 consists of 15 residues. V lost 2 bases to trimming and J lost 10 bases; unmatched junction nucleotides: 10. The germline V gene has CDR1 SGHNT and CDR2 YYREEE (reference sequence). The CDR3 DNA is TGTGCCAGCAGCTTAAAAGGGACAGGGGGCTGGGGACAGTACTTC. Its translation is CASSLKGTGGWGQYF.

V is TRBV28 and J is TRBJ2-5, with D possibly being TRBD2 (6 bases). This CDR3 is built from 15 residues. In germline, CDR1 is MDHEN, CDR2 SYDVKM. Trimming stripped 5 bases from V and 2 bases from J, with 15 bases between. CDR3 sequence (DNA): TGTGCCAGCAGTCCCCCCGCGGGGAGGCAAGAGACCCAGTACTTC. Its translation: CASSPPAGRQETQYF. The variable domain in full, with the rest retrieved from reference TRBV28 and TRBJ2-5, is DVKVTQSSRYLVKRTGEKVFLECVQDMDHENMFWYRQDPGLGLRLIYFSYDVKMKEKGDIPEGYSVSREKKERFSLILESASTNQTSMYLCASSPPAGRQETQYFGPGTRLLVL.

The chain carries TRBV7-6 and TRBJ2-7; 14 bases align to TRBD2. This CDR3 is built from 16 residues. The V and J ends lost 3 bases and 3 bases, in that order; junction bases with no gene match: 4. Germline V gene data show CDR1 as SGHVS and CDR2 as FNYEAQ. The CDR3 sequence: CASSLGTSGSLYEQYF. The CDR3 region has the DNA TGTGCCAGCAGCTTGGGGACTAGCGGGAGTCTCTACGAGCAGTACTTC.